The clone carrying this T cell receptor beta chain has just a few counts. This specimen belongs to a study of blood T cell repertoires in COVID-19. With 0 bases clipped from V and 8 bases from J, the junction kept 3 bases outside the gene matches. Germline lookup yields CDR1 SGHDT and CDR2 YYEEEE. This CDR3 has 13 amino acids. This table comes from immunoSEQ multiplex PCR, and its TCRdb copy is limited to in-frame clones, with some not included. This table has 150,000 to 200,000 clones, 80% to 90% appearing once. The sample was peripheral blood. V gene TRBV5-6 combines with J gene TRBJ1-2; 8 nucleotides line up with TRBD1. This receptor was obtained from a woman of 80 years or more with acute or convalescent COVID-19. CDR3 protein: CASSLGTGRGYTF. CDR3 bases: TGTGCCAGCAGCTTGGGGACAGGGCGCGGCTACACCTTC.